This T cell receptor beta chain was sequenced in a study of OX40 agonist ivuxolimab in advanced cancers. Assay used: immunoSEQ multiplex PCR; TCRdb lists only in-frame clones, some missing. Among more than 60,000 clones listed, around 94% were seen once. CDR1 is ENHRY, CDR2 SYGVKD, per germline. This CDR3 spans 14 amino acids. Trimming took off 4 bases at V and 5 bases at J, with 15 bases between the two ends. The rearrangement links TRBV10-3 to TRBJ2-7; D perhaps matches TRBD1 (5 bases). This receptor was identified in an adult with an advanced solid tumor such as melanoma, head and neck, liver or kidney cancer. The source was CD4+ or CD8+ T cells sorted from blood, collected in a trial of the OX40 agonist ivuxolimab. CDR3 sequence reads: CAISGYRPQDEQYF. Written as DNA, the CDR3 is TGTGCCATCAGTGGATACAGGCCCCAGGACGAGCAGTACTTC.